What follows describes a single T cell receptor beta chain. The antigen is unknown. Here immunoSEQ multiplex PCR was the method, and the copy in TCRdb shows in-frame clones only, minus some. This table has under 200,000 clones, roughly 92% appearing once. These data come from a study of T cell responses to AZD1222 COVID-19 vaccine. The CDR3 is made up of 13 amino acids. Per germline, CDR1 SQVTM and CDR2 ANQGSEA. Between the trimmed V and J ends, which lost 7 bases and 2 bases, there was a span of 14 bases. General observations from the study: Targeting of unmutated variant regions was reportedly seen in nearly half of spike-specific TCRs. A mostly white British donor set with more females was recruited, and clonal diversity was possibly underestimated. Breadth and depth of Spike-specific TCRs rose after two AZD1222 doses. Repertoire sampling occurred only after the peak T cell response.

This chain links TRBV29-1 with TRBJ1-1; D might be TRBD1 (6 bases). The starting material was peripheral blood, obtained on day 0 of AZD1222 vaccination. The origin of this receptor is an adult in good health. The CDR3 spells CSGTGLGNTEAFF. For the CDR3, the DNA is TGCAGCGGCACAGGGTTGGGAAACACTGAAGCTTTCTTT.